These 21 T cell receptor beta chains were sequenced from one sample in a study of blood T cells in healthy people across ages. Then a second PCR, running roughly 7 to 11 cycles, was carried out with a sample-barcoded 5' primer and a J-beta primer mix. TCRdb analysed the 5' RACE reads with MiXCR anew, one entry per CDR3 protein. Counted here are some 940,000 distinct CDR3 sequences, roughly 28% occurring once; the ten biggest clones make up roughly a tenth. The sample was also linked to a second study, of T cells of mothers and their children.

Material for sequencing was blood. The receptors originated from a middle-aged woman in good health.

This clonotype came up many times. The chain recombines TRBV4-3 with TRBJ2-7; weak D call: TRBD1 (6 bases). Germline V lookup: CDR1 LGHNA, CDR2 YSLEER. The V end was cut by 0 bases, the J end by 3 bases, with 15 bases between. The CDR3 spans 16 residues. The CDR3 bases are TGCGCCAGCAGCCAAGAAAAGGTCGTACAGGGCTACGAGCAGTACTTC. Protein: CASSQEKVVQGYEQYF.

The V gene is TRBV12-3 or TRBV12-4, the J gene TRBJ2-3; no firm D call. This CDR3 spans 14 amino acids. V dropped 3 bases and J dropped 3 bases, with 10 bases sitting between them. CDR3 nucleotides: TGTGCCAGCAGTTTTAAGCAGGAGACAGATACGCAGTATTTT. Amino acids: CASSFKQETDTQYF.

The chain links TRBV11-2 to TRBJ2-7; 11 nucleotides line up with TRBD1. V shed 5 bases, J shed 6 bases, and the junction held 6 bases outside the gene matches. The germline gives CDR1 SGHAT, CDR2 FQNNGV. The CDR3 consists of 14 residues. Here the CDR3 reads CASSAAGTGGEQYF. The CDR3 DNA reads as TGTGCCAGCAGCGCCGCCGGGACAGGGGGCGAGCAGTACTTC.

V is TRBV29-1 and J is TRBJ2-3; 8 nucleotides align to TRBD1. The V gene end was trimmed by 3 bases and the J gene end by 4 bases; junction bases not matched to a gene: 6. The CDR3 runs to 14 residues. Looked up from germline, CDR1 is SQVTM and CDR2 is ANQGSEA. The CDR3 sequence is CSVELDRAPDTQYF. The CDR3 coding sequence is TGCAGCGTTGAGCTGGACAGGGCTCCAGATACGCAGTATTTT.

In this sample, this clonotype turned up once. The chain is built from TRBV20-1 and TRBJ1-3; 12 nucleotides line up with TRBD1. The germline V gene has CDR1 DFQATT and CDR2 SNEGSKA (reference sequence). The length of the CDR3 is 17 residues. The V gene end was trimmed by 2 bases and the J gene end by 0 bases; junction bases not matched to a gene: 5. The CDR3 region has the DNA TGCAGTGCTAGAACCGGGACAGGGGGCCTCTCTGGAAACACCATATATTTT. Translation: CSARTGTGGLSGNTIYF.

The chain joins TRBV7-2 to TRBJ2-4; TRBD2 matches at 12 bases. Germline V lookup: CDR1 SGHTA, CDR2 FQGNSA. After removal of 6 bases from V and 13 bases from J, the junction contained 13 bases not matched to a gene. The CDR3 length is 15 residues. The CDR3 DNA is TGTGCCAGCAGAGTGACTAGCGGGAGCTACAATGAGCAGTACTTC. Residues: CASRVTSGSYNEQYF. Based on the CDR3 plus reference TRBV7-2 and TRBJ2-4, the full variable domain is GAGVSQSPSNKVTEKGKDVELRCDPISGHTALYWYRQSLGQGLEFLIYFQGNSAPDKSGLPSDRFSAERTGGSVSTLTIQRTQQEDSAVYLCASRVTSGSYNEQYFGAGTRLSVL.

The chain couples TRBV20-1 to TRBJ1-2; no reliable D call. CDR1 and CDR2 (germline): DFQATT, SNEGSKA (reference sequence). Trimming cost V 7 bases and J 4 bases, with 16 bases left between them. This CDR3 region has 13 residues. The chain's CDR3 is CSVRRTPPYGYTF. CDR3 DNA: TGCAGTGTTCGAAGGACCCCACCCTATGGCTACACCTTC.

Concerning this clonotype: A much larger clone lies a single base off, so this may be a read error. This likely comes from a read error, as the CDR3 has no conserved phenylalanine or tryptophan at its end. This chain connects TRBV5-1 to TRBJ2-5, with 7 bases matching TRBD1. TRBJ2-7 explains the end of the DNA better; the J call may be wrong. The germline V gene has CDR1 SGHRS and CDR2 YFSETQ. This CDR3 comprises 15 residues. The CDR3 is CASSFTFGQDYEQYC. The DNA of the CDR3 is TGCGCCAGCAGCTTTACCTTCGGACAGGACTACGAGCAGTACTGC.

The chain joins TRBV28 to TRBJ2-7; D is possibly TRBD1 or TRBD2 (5 bases each). The CDR3 contains 15 residues. V gave up 4 bases and J gave up 2 bases, with 15 bases separating them. Per germline, CDR1 MDHEN and CDR2 SYDVKM. CDR3 coding DNA: TGTGCCAGCAGTTCCCCGGGACGGTCAGCCTACGAGCAGTACTTC. It specifies CASSSPGRSAYEQYF.

The chain carries TRBV29-1 and TRBJ2-5; weak D call: TRBD1 (5 bases). Per germline, CDR1 SQVTM and CDR2 ANQGSEA. The CDR3 has 14 residues. V lost 5 bases and J 11 bases, leaving 24 bases between the germline ends. CDR3 bases: TGCAGCGTTCCCCCCCCTGACAGATACAATGAGCAGTACTTC. Its protein is CSVPPPDRYNEQYF.

This clonotype was detected once. The V gene is TRBV2, the J gene TRBJ2-1; 11 positions match TRBD2. The CDR3 covers 15 residues. The germline gives CDR1 SNHLY, CDR2 FYNNEI. Losses at the gene ends were 10 bases for V and 6 bases for J; bases not matched to a gene: 11. CDR3 bases: TGTGCCACAAAGACTAGCGGGGACCCAAGCAATGAGCAGTTCTTC. Its protein product is CATKTSGDPSNEQFF. Full variable domain (missing parts from reference TRBV2 and TRBJ2-1): EPEVTQTPSHQVTQMGQEVILRCVPISNHLYFYWYRQILGQKVEFLVSFYNNEISEKSEIFDDQFSVERPDGSNFTLKIRSTKLEDSAMYFCATKTSGDPSNEQFFGPGTRLTVL.

This chain connects TRBV19 to TRBJ2-2; D call uncertain. V was pared by 3 bases and J by 4 bases, with 6 bases between. The CDR3 spans 13 residues. Germline V gene sequence: CDR1 LNHDA, CDR2 SQIVND (reference sequence). The CDR3: CASSMQSTGELFF. CDR3 DNA sequence: TGTGCCAGTAGTATGCAGTCCACCGGGGAGCTGTTTTTT.

CDR3 DNA sequence: TGTGCCAGCAGTTTCCGGGACGAGCTACAATATGAGCAGTTCTTC. As protein: CASSFRDELQYEQFF. This chain uses TRBV27 with TRBJ2-1; the D call may be TRBD1 or TRBD2 (5 bases each). Germline V gene lookup returns CDR1 MNHEY and CDR2 SMNVEV (reference sequence). Trimming took 3 bases from V and 8 from J, leaving 17 bases between them. The CDR3 runs to 15 residues.

The rearrangement links TRBV13 to TRBJ2-1; 14 bases are shared with TRBD2. This CDR3 region has 16 residues. The germline CDR1 and CDR2 sequences are PRHDT and FYEKMQ (reference sequence). V gave up 4 bases and J gave up 9 bases; unmatched junction bases: 8. CDR3 protein: CASSYGTSGGRGEQFF. CDR3 bases: TGTGCCAGCAGCTACGGGACTAGCGGGGGCCGAGGTGAGCAGTTCTTC. The whole variable domain, filled in from reference TRBV13 and TRBJ2-1, reads AAGVIQSPRHLIKEKRETATLKCYPIPRHDTVYWYQQGPGQDPQFLISFYEKMQSDKGSIPDRFSAQQFSDYHSELNMSSLELGDSALYFCASSYGTSGGRGEQFFGPGTRLTVL.

On this clonotype itself: One junction end does not reproduce the germline sequence, and a read error may be involved. This chain connects TRBV4-1 to TRBJ2-7, with TRBD1 matching over 8 bases. Germline V gene sequence: CDR1 MGHRA, CDR2 YSYEKL. The CDR3 is made up of 15 amino acids. CDR3 region: CASSQDGTGTYEQYF. The CDR3 nucleotides are TGTGCCAGCAGCCAAGATGGGACAGGAACCTACGAGCAGTACTTC.

V gene TRBV19 combines with J gene TRBJ1-1; D is unclear. Germline V gene lookup returns CDR1 LNHDA and CDR2 SQIVND (reference sequence). This CDR3 region has 15 residues. The germline V and J ends were trimmed by 1 base and 4 bases, with 13 bases remaining between them. DNA for the CDR3: TGTGCCAGTAGTATAGTGGATGGGGTCCGCACTGAAGCTTTCTTT. It yields the protein CASSIVDGVRTEAFF.

A few counts support this clonotype. This chain connects TRBV7-2 to TRBJ1-2; 7 nucleotides agree with TRBD1. Trimming cost V 0 bases and J 2 bases; bases outside gene matches: 6. The CDR3 is 16 residues long. CDR1 and CDR2 from the germline V gene are SGHTA and FQGNSA. In DNA form, the CDR3 reads TGTGCCAGCAGCTTAGCGAGGCAGGGGGGAAACTATGGCTACACCTTC. Amino acids: CASSLARQGGNYGYTF. Together with reference TRBV7-2 and TRBJ1-2, the CDR3 gives the full variable domain: GAGVSQSPSNKVTEKGKDVELRCDPISGHTALYWYRQSLGQGLEFLIYFQGNSAPDKSGLPSDRFSAERTGGSVSTLTIQRTQQEDSAVYLCASSLARQGGNYGYTFGSGTRLTVV.

The V call is TRBV10-3, the J call TRBJ2-4; possibly TRBD2 for D (6 bases). The CDR3 is 12 residues long. The V and J ends lost 2 bases and 13 bases respectively, with 12 bases between them. CDR1 and CDR2 from the germline V gene are ENHRY and SYGVKD. The CDR3 bases are TGTGCCATCAGTGAGGGACCGGGGGAGCAGTACTTC. This codes for CAISEGPGEQYF.

The V gene is TRBV29-1, the J gene TRBJ1-1; possible D gene TRBD1, 6 bases. The germline V and J ends were trimmed by 3 bases and 4 bases, with 15 bases remaining between them. This CDR3 is 14 amino acids long. CDR1 and CDR2 (germline): SQVTM, ANQGSEA. The DNA of the CDR3 is TGCAGCGTTGAGGGTAGGGGGGGGGTCACTGAAGCTTTCTTT. Its translation: CSVEGRGGVTEAFF.

Worth noting for this clonotype: The junction shows a germline mismatch at one end, possibly a read error. The gene calls are TRBV12-3 or TRBV12-4 and TRBJ2-3; no definite D call. The CDR3 sequence is 15 residues long. The CDR3 nucleotides are TGTGCCGGCAGTCCTGGCAGCTTTGGCACAGATACGCAGTATTTT. This sequence encodes CAGSPGSFGTDTQYF.

The chain is built from TRBV4-3 and TRBJ1-3; unclear D gene. CDR1 is LGHNA and CDR2 is YSLEER in the germline V gene. V lost 2 bases and J lost 6, with 11 bases in between. The CDR3 is 14 amino acids. CDR3 protein: CASSQLSGKNTIYF. As DNA, the CDR3 is TGCGCCAGCAGCCAATTGTCAGGCAAAAACACCATATATTTT.